These T cell receptor beta chains were read from a single sample in a study of blood T cell repertoires in COVID-19. Sequencing used immunoSEQ multiplex PCR; TCRdb keeps in-frame clones, though not all of them. The sample has some 230,000 clones, around four fifths seen once. Material for sequencing was peripheral blood. Source of these receptors: a woman aged 55-69 years who had recovered from COVID-19. Both conserved end residues are part of each CDR3. The D gene is left open where the match is weak. Expanded clones are given a class, and other clones once, few, many or no size at all.

V: TRBV3-1/TRBV3-2
D: -
J: TRBJ2-1
size: -
DNA: TGTGCCAGCAGCCTAAAACTCTCGTCCTACAATGAGCAGTTCTTC
CDR3: CASSLKLSSYNEQFF

V: TRBV11-2
D: TRBD1
J: TRBJ2-1
size: once
DNA: TGTGCCAGCAGTCCAGGGACAGGGCTCCCCTACAATGAGCAGTTCTTC
CDR3: CASSPGTGLPYNEQFF

V: TRBV19
D: -
J: TRBJ1-1
size: -
DNA: TGTGCCAGTAGTATAGTCGTAGGAGGCACTGAAGCTTTCTTT
CDR3: CASSIVVGGTEAFF

V: TRBV7-9
D: TRBD2
J: TRBJ2-3
size: -
DNA: TGTGCCAGCAGCTTAGGGGTAGCGGGGAACACAGATACGCAGTATTTT
CDR3: CASSLGVAGNTDTQYF

V: TRBV5-6
D: -
J: TRBJ2-7
size: -
DNA: TGTGCCAGCAGCTTGTTGAGGGGGGGCCGGGACGAGCAGTACTTC
CDR3: CASSLLRGGRDEQYF

V: TRBV30
D: -
J: TRBJ1-6
size: once
DNA: TGTGCCTCCCGCCCCAGGGGTTCACCCCTCCACTTT
CDR3: CASRPRGSPLHF

V: TRBV29-1
D: -
J: TRBJ1-1
size: once
DNA: TGCAGCGTCGAGAGGGGACAGAACACTGAAGCTTTCTTT
CDR3: CSVERGQNTEAFF

V: TRBV5-4
D: TRBD2
J: TRBJ2-2
size: -
DNA: TGTGCCAGCAGCTCCCCCGAACCGGGGGGGTCCGGGGAGCTGTTTTTT
CDR3: CASSSPEPGGSGELFF

V: TRBV9
D: -
J: TRBJ1-4
size: -
DNA: TGTGCCAGCAGCGTAGACGGAGGGCCAACTAATGAAAAACTGTTTTTT
CDR3: CASSVDGGPTNEKLFF

V: TRBV7-9
D: -
J: TRBJ2-5
size: -
DNA: TGTGCCAGCAGCTTTGGAGGGGGGGCCGCAGAGACCCAGTACTTC
CDR3: CASSFGGGAAETQYF

V: TRBV19
D: -
J: TRBJ2-2
size: -
DNA: TGTGCCAGTAGTGCGGAGGGGGCAGCTTGGACCGGGGAGCTGTTTTTT
CDR3: CASSAEGAAWTGELFF

V: TRBV4-2
D: TRBD2
J: TRBJ2-1
size: once
DNA: TGTGCCAGCAGCCAAGCGGGGCGGGGGAACAATGAGCAGTTCTTC
CDR3: CASSQAGRGNNEQFF

V: TRBV3-1/TRBV3-2
D: -
J: TRBJ1-3
size: -
DNA: TGTGCCAGCAGCCAGATAACAGGCTCTGGAAACACCATATATTTT
CDR3: CASSQITGSGNTIYF

V: TRBV7-8
D: -
J: TRBJ1-5
size: -
DNA: TGTGCCAGCAGCACCGACAGCTATAGCAATCAGCCCCAGCATTTT
CDR3: CASSTDSYSNQPQHF

V: TRBV27
D: TRBD1
J: TRBJ1-5
size: -
DNA: TGTGCCAGCAGCCCACCACCGGCAGGGGGCGTTCGTATCGGGCGTCAGCCCCAGCATTTT
CDR3: CASSPPPAGGVRIGRQPQHF

V: TRBV6-5
D: -
J: TRBJ1-1
size: -
DNA: TGTGCCAGCAGTTACTCGGAGTGGAACACTGAAGCTTTCTTT
CDR3: CASSYSEWNTEAFF

V: TRBV30
D: -
J: TRBJ1-4
size: -
DNA: TGTGCCTGGAGCGAGATGGAAAAACTGTTTTTT
CDR3: CAWSEMEKLFF

V: TRBV7-9
D: -
J: TRBJ2-1
size: -
DNA: TGTGCCAGCAGCTTAGCCTTGATACTAGCTGGTTACAATGAGCAGTTCTTC
CDR3: CASSLALILAGYNEQFF

V: TRBV2
D: -
J: TRBJ1-1
size: -
DNA: TGTGCCAGCAGTGGAGTACGAATGAACACTGAAGCTTTCTTT
CDR3: CASSGVRMNTEAFF

V: TRBV30
D: TRBD2
J: TRBJ2-5
size: -
DNA: TGTGCCTGGAGTCGGCTAGCGGAAGAGACCCAGTACTTC
CDR3: CAWSRLAEETQYF

V: TRBV5-1
D: TRBD1
J: TRBJ2-4
size: -
DNA: TGCGCCAGCAGGGTGCAGGGGGCGAGGGAAGACATTCAGTACTTC
CDR3: CASRVQGAREDIQYF

V: TRBV6-5
D: -
J: TRBJ1-2
size: -
DNA: TGTGCCAGAGCATATGGGGCCCCGGGGGGTGGCTACACCTTC
CDR3: CARAYGAPGGGYTF

V: TRBV5-4
D: TRBD2
J: TRBJ2-7
size: -
DNA: TGTGCCAGCAGCTTGGAGCTAGCGGGAACGGGTGAGCAGTACTTC
CDR3: CASSLELAGTGEQYF

V: TRBV5-4
D: -
J: TRBJ1-6
size: -
DNA: TGTGCCAGCAGCTTGACGGGGGTACCTAATTCACCCCTCCACTTT
CDR3: CASSLTGVPNSPLHF

V: TRBV3-1/TRBV3-2
D: TRBD2
J: TRBJ2-7
size: -
DNA: TGTGCCAGCAGCGCCGAAGCGGGGACCTCCTACGAGCAGTACTTC
CDR3: CASSAEAGTSYEQYF

V: TRBV5-4
D: -
J: TRBJ2-3
size: -
DNA: TGTGCCAGCAGCTTGTTGTGGGGACAAGATACGCAGTATTTT
CDR3: CASSLLWGQDTQYF

V: TRBV6-4
D: TRBD1
J: TRBJ1-3
size: -
DNA: TGTGCCAGCGGAAGACAGGGGGCCCTCTCTGGAAACACCATATATTTT
CDR3: CASGRQGALSGNTIYF

V: TRBV7-2
D: -
J: TRBJ2-3
size: -
DNA: TGTGCCAGCAGCTCGGAGCCCACAGATACGCAGTATTTT
CDR3: CASSSEPTDTQYF

V: TRBV5-1
D: -
J: TRBJ1-2
size: -
DNA: TGCGCCAGCAGCTTGGACCTCTCCCAGGGGTATGGCTACACCTTC
CDR3: CASSLDLSQGYGYTF

V: TRBV6-6
D: TRBD1
J: TRBJ1-2
size: -
DNA: TGTGCCCTCACCCCGGACAGGGAGCGTGGCTACACCTTC
CDR3: CALTPDRERGYTF

V: TRBV27
D: TRBD1
J: TRBJ2-3
size: -
DNA: TGTGCCAGCAGTCCGTGGGACAGGGGAAAAGATACGCAGTATTTT
CDR3: CASSPWDRGKDTQYF

V: TRBV5-1
D: TRBD2
J: TRBJ2-5
size: -
DNA: TGCGCCAGCAGCTTGGGGGCGGGGGGGCACGAGACCCAGTACTTC
CDR3: CASSLGAGGHETQYF

V: TRBV7-3
D: -
J: TRBJ1-1
size: -
DNA: TGTGCCAGCAGCACACAGGGAGACACTGAAGCTTTCTTT
CDR3: CASSTQGDTEAFF

V: TRBV5-1
D: TRBD1
J: TRBJ1-1
size: few
DNA: TGCGCCAGCAGCACTTTACAGGGGCTGAACACTGAAGCTTTCTTT
CDR3: CASSTLQGLNTEAFF

V: TRBV5-6
D: -
J: TRBJ1-2
size: many
DNA: TGTGCCAGCAGCACCTGGACAGCTTTCTATGGCTACACCTTC
CDR3: CASSTWTAFYGYTF

V: TRBV30
D: -
J: TRBJ1-6
size: -
DNA: TGTGCCTGGAGTCCGGGATTCTCCTATAATTCACCCCTCCACTTT
CDR3: CAWSPGFSYNSPLHF

V: TRBV2
D: TRBD1
J: TRBJ1-1
size: -
DNA: TGTGCCAGCAGTCCACAGGGGAGACGAACTGAAGCTTTCTTT
CDR3: CASSPQGRRTEAFF

V: TRBV19
D: TRBD1
J: TRBJ2-4
size: -
DNA: TGTGCCAGTAGTAGACAGGGACGGGTAGACATTCAGTACTTC
CDR3: CASSRQGRVDIQYF

V: TRBV6-6
D: TRBD2
J: TRBJ2-2
size: -
DNA: TGTGCCAGCAGCGGGGGGGGCGGGGAGCTGTTTTTT
CDR3: CASSGGGGELFF